One sample yielded the 32 T cell receptor beta chains listed below, sequenced in a study of low-dose radiotherapy and immunotherapy resistance in tumors. Time point indicated: before trial treatment. Primers used for first-strand cDNA, a TRAV- and TRBV-specific set, covered both alpha and beta chains. Both a constant-region primer and a V-primer adapter served to amplify TCRs across 15 to 25 PCR cycles. A single record per CDR3 protein comes from TCRdb applying MiXCR to the reads. The sample holds about 60,000 distinct CDR3 sequences; under 30% are singletons and the top ten take approximately 5.7%. The source material was PBMCs, sampled before treatment. The receptor source for this set is a male donor with prostate cancer.

This chain connects TRBV5-1 to TRBJ2-3, with 7 bases lining up with TRBD1. Germline V gene sequence: CDR1 SGHRS, CDR2 YFSETQ. This CDR3 is 15 amino acids long. The junction had 6 bases not matched to a gene; V was cut back by 4 bases and J by 1 base. The CDR3 here is CASSLDGTGTDTQYF. The DNA for the CDR3 is TGCGCCAGCAGCCTTGACGGGACAGGCACAGATACGCAGTATTTT.

The V and J genes are TRBV6-1 and TRBJ1-1; the D gene is possibly TRBD1 (6 bases). The CDR3 sequence is 14 residues long. Trimming took 5 bases from V and 3 from J, leaving 13 bases between them. The germline CDR1 and CDR2 sequences are MNHNS and SASEGT. CDR3 sequence: CASSSDGGDTEAFF. CDR3 sequence (DNA): TGTGCCAGCAGTTCCGATGGGGGCGACACTGAAGCTTTCTTT.

The chain employs TRBV19 and TRBJ2-1, with 13 nucleotides matching TRBD2. The CDR3 is 17 residues long. After removal of 5 bases from V and 4 bases from J, the junction contained 8 bases not matched to a gene. CDR1 LNHDA and CDR2 SQIVND come from the germline V gene (reference sequence). The DNA for the CDR3 is TGTGCCAGTAGTCCACCAGGGACTAGCGGGATATACAATGAGCAGTTCTTC. Amino acids: CASSPPGTSGIYNEQFF.

This clonotype occurred many times. This chain connects TRBV19 to TRBJ1-2; 10 bases are a match to TRBD1. Germline assignment: CDR1 LNHDA and CDR2 SQIVND (reference sequence). V lost 5 bases, J lost 0 bases, and 12 bases stayed unmatched. There are 18 residues in the CDR3. The chain's CDR3 is CASSPFRDRGRPNYGYTF. CDR3 nucleotides: TGTGCCAGTAGTCCATTCCGGGACAGGGGCCGACCTAACTATGGCTACACCTTC.

At least ten counts were recorded for this clonotype. The rearrangement links TRBV6-6 to TRBJ1-4; 7 bases fit TRBD1. V was clipped by 4 bases and J by 8 bases; unmatched bases: 10. Per germline, CDR1 MNHNY and CDR2 SVGAGI (reference sequence). The CDR3 spans 15 residues. DNA for the CDR3: TGTGCCAGCAGTTCCCCCGACAGGGTAGGGGAAAAACTGTTTTTT. Translating gives CASSSPDRVGEKLFF.

The chain combines TRBV6-1 with TRBJ1-5; D perhaps matches TRBD1 (5 bases). With 8 bases removed from V and 3 bases from J, the gap between germline ends came to 11 bases. This CDR3 comprises 13 residues. Looked up from germline, CDR1 is MNHNS and CDR2 is SASEGT. CDR3 sequence: CASGRQINQPQHF. In nucleotides, the CDR3 is TGTGCCAGCGGAAGACAGATCAATCAGCCCCAGCATTTT.

This clonotype was found many times. V usage is TRBV5-1 and J usage is TRBJ1-1; D remains ambiguous. The CDR3 loop spans 11 amino acids. V lost 4 bases, J lost 1 base, and 2 bases lay in between. Germline CDR1 and CDR2: SGHRS and YFSETQ. For the CDR3, the DNA is TGCGCCAGCAGCGAGAACACTGAAGCTTTCTTT. It is translated as CASSENTEAFF. Combining the CDR3 with reference TRBV5-1 and TRBJ1-1 gives the whole variable domain KAGVTQTPRYLIKTRGQQVTLSCSPISGHRSVSWYQQTPGQGLQFLFEYFSETQRNKGNFPGRFSGRQFSNSRSEMNVSTLELGDSALYLCASSENTEAFFGQGTRLTVV.

Ten or more counts support this clonotype. This chain uses TRBV4-1 with TRBJ1-2, with a weak D call TRBD1 (6 bases). The germline V and J ends were trimmed by 2 bases and 6 bases, with 13 bases remaining between them. Germline-derived CDR1 and CDR2 are MGHRA and YSYEKL. This CDR3 spans 14 amino acids. CDR3 nucleotide sequence: TGCGCCAGCAGCCAAAAAGGGGGGATACATGGCTACACCTTC. Its translation is CASSQKGGIHGYTF.

The V and J genes are TRBV13 and TRBJ2-7; D might be TRBD2 (6 bases). Germline CDR1 reads PRHDT; CDR2 reads FYEKMQ (reference sequence). The CDR3 length is 15 residues. Trimming stripped 9 bases from V and 2 bases from J, with 20 bases between. CDR3 in DNA: TGTGCCAGTTCGAACTCGGTTGGAGGGACCTACGAGCAGTACTTC. Translating gives CASSNSVGGTYEQYF.

This clonotype appeared many times. J is TRBJ2-7 and V is TRBV29-1; 9 positions match TRBD2. This CDR3 contains 14 residues. The V gene end was trimmed by 7 bases and the J gene end by 8 bases; junction bases not matched to a gene: 15. CDR1 is SQVTM, CDR2 ANQGSEA, per germline. This CDR3 is CSALFTSGLTQQYF. In DNA form, the CDR3 reads TGCAGCGCCTTATTTACTAGCGGGTTGACTCAGCAGTACTTC.

This clonotype was observed at least ten times. This sequence joins TRBV2 and TRBJ1-6; a weak D match, TRBD1 (6 bases). This CDR3 has 15 amino acids. CDR1 and CDR2 from the germline V gene are SNHLY and FYNNEI. V gave up 6 bases and J gave up 0 bases, with 9 bases separating them. This chain's CDR3 is CASSDRSSYNSPLHF. The CDR3 nucleotides are TGTGCCAGCAGCGACAGGAGCTCCTATAATTCACCCCTCCACTTT.

This clonotype was counted ten times or more. This chain links TRBV5-1 with TRBJ2-1; possibly TRBD1 for D (5 bases). CDR1 is SGHRS and CDR2 is YFSETQ in the germline V gene. V was shortened by 4 bases and J by 1 base, with 9 bases between the two germline ends. The CDR3 sequence is 14 residues long. CDR3 region: CASSKGDSYNEQFF. The CDR3 nucleotides read TGCGCCAGCAGCAAAGGGGATTCCTACAATGAGCAGTTCTTC.

In its sample, this clonotype was seen many times. V is TRBV5-1 and J is TRBJ2-7; 8 bases are a match to TRBD1. Looked up from germline, CDR1 is SGHRS and CDR2 is YFSETQ. The CDR3 is 13 amino acids. J gave up 3 bases and V 4 bases, and 3 bases lay outside the gene matches. The CDR3 loop is CASSKGQDYEQYF. CDR3 nucleotide sequence: TGCGCCAGCAGCAAGGGACAGGACTACGAGCAGTACTTC.

This clonotype was counted at least ten times. The V call is TRBV5-1, the J call TRBJ1-4, with 9 bases fitting TRBD1. The V gene end was trimmed by 1 base and the J gene end by 5 bases; junction bases not matched to a gene: 0. The CDR3 is 14 amino acids. Germline loops: CDR1 SGHRS, CDR2 YFSETQ. Here the CDR3 DNA reads TGCGCCAGCAGCTTGACAGGGGGCAATGAAAAACTGTTTTTT. Translating it yields CASSLTGGNEKLFF.

About this clonotype: A single base is all that separates this from a far larger clone, so a read error is likely. The V gene is TRBV14, the J gene TRBJ2-1, with D unresolved. The germline CDR1 and CDR2 sequences are SGHDN and FVKESK. With 4 bases removed from V and 10 bases from J, the gap between germline ends came to 17 bases. The CDR3 contains 14 residues. CDR3 nucleotide sequence: TGTGCCAGCAGCCCGAGGCAACAGTCCTACGAGCAGTTCTTC. It yields the protein CASSPRQQSYEQFF. Filled out from reference TRBV14 and TRBJ2-1, the complete variable domain reads EAGVTQFPSHSVIEKGQTVTLRCDPISGHDNLYWYRRVMGKEIKFLLHFVKESKQDESGMPNNRFLAERTGGTYSTLKVQPAELEDSGVYFCASSPRQQSYEQFFGPGTRLTVL.

Notes on this clonotype: This probably arose from a read error, given a far larger clone one base away. This rearrangement joins TRBV20-1 to TRBJ2-5; D is perhaps TRBD1 or TRBD2 (5 bases each). From germline, CDR1 is DFQATT and CDR2 SNEGSKA (reference sequence). The CDR3 covers 11 residues. Trimming shortened V by 2 bases and J by 11 bases, and 12 bases separated the two germline ends. The CDR3 DNA reads TGCAGTGCTAGATTCCTAGGGGAGCAGTACTTC. Encoded protein: CSARFLGEQYF.

In its sample, this clonotype ranks as medium-sized. This chain links TRBV6-1 with TRBJ2-1; D is possibly TRBD1 or TRBD2 (5 bases each). The CDR3 is 12 amino acids. Trimming shortened V by 11 bases and J by 7 bases, and 15 bases separated the two germline ends. Germline CDR1 is MNHNS and CDR2 is SASEGT. In DNA form, the CDR3 reads TGTGCCCGGGGCGCGGGCGGTAATGAGCAGTTCTTC. Protein: CARGAGGNEQFF.

This clonotype was counted many times. The rearrangement links TRBV7-6 to TRBJ2-2, with D possibly TRBD1 on 5 matching bases. The V and J ends lost 1 base and 1 base respectively, with 7 bases between them. The CDR3 totals 15 residues. CDR1 and CDR2 from the germline V gene are SGHVS and FNYEAQ. Here the CDR3 DNA reads TGTGCCAGCAGCTTAGACCAGGGGAACACCGGGGAGCTGTTTTTT. Translation gives CASSLDQGNTGELFF.

The table lists this clonotype with many counts. The chain combines TRBV19 with TRBJ1-6, with 8 bases that match TRBD1. Germline V gene sequence: CDR1 LNHDA, CDR2 SQIVND (reference sequence). The junction had 6 bases not matched to a gene; V was cut back by 7 bases and J by 7 bases. The CDR3 runs to 14 residues. In DNA form, the CDR3 reads TGTGCCAGTAAACGACAGGGGAACAATTCACCCCTCCACTTT. Encoded protein: CASKRQGNNSPLHF.

By frequency in the sample, this clonotype is medium-sized. The rearrangement uses TRBV9 and TRBJ2-1, with 8 bases matching TRBD2. This CDR3 has 16 residues. The ends lost 3 bases at V and 6 bases at J; junction bases unmatched: 11. Germline CDR1 SGDLS, CDR2 YYNGEE. The CDR3 spells CASSDPMAGGPNEQFF. The CDR3 DNA is TGTGCCAGCAGCGACCCCATGGCGGGGGGCCCCAATGAGCAGTTCTTC.

This clonotype was counted many times. The chain has TRBV27 and TRBJ2-1; D may correspond to TRBD1 or TRBD2 (6 bases each). V was trimmed by 3 bases and J by 10 bases, leaving 13 bases between them. Germline CDR1 is MNHEY and CDR2 is SMNVEV (reference sequence). The CDR3 sequence is 13 residues long. The CDR3 DNA follows: TGTGCCAGCAGTTTCCAGACGGGGGCAGAGCAGTTCTTC. Encoded protein: CASSFQTGAEQFF.

This clonotype was detected many times. The chain carries TRBV20-1 and TRBJ1-5; possible D gene TRBD1, 5 bases. The ends were cut back, 6 bases at V and 5 bases at J, with 20 bases in the middle. Germline values: CDR1 DFQATT, CDR2 SNEGSKA (reference sequence). The CDR3 contains 15 residues. The CDR3, as DNA: TGCAGTGCGCCCGGGCCCCTCGGGGGACATCAGCCCCAGCATTTT. It encodes CSAPGPLGGHQPQHF.

This clonotype was detected ten times or more. The V call is TRBV2, the J call TRBJ2-5, with 9 bases fitting TRBD2. With V trimmed by 1 base and J by 2 bases, 5 bases remained unmatched. The CDR3 loop spans 16 amino acids. Per the germline V gene, CDR1 is SNHLY and CDR2 is FYNNEI. The CDR3 region is CASSEGWSGGQETQYF. CDR3 DNA sequence: TGTGCCAGCAGTGAAGGGTGGAGCGGGGGGCAAGAGACCCAGTACTTC.

This clonotype was found many times. The rearrangement links TRBV14 to TRBJ2-3; tentatively, D is TRBD1 or TRBD2 (5 bases each). Deletions cut 4 bases from V and 6 bases from J, with 14 bases between. This CDR3 has 14 amino acids. Looked up from germline, CDR1 is SGHDN and CDR2 is FVKESK. CDR3 DNA: TGTGCCAGCAGCCCAACCGGGACCTATGATACGCAGTATTTT. The encoded protein is CASSPTGTYDTQYF.

V is TRBV12-3 or TRBV12-4 and J is TRBJ1-2, with 9 bases fitting TRBD1. The CDR3 covers 15 residues. J lost 8 bases, V lost 5 bases, and 12 bases had no gene match. The CDR3 spells CASSPYPGTGPGYTF. The CDR3 bases are TGTGCCAGCAGTCCCTACCCCGGGACAGGGCCCGGCTACACCTTC.

This clonotype was seen repeatedly, ten times or more. The J gene is TRBJ1-1, the V gene TRBV3-1; unclear D gene. The CDR3 runs 14 residues. Germline CDR1 and CDR2: LGHDT and YNNKEL (reference sequence). Trimming cost V 4 bases and J 0 bases, with 9 bases left between them. The CDR3 region has the DNA TGTGCCAGCAGCCCGGGAGCGTTGAACACTGAAGCTTTCTTT. It codes for CASSPGALNTEAFF.

At least ten counts were recorded for this clonotype. This sequence joins TRBV13 and TRBJ1-6, with 8 nucleotides matching TRBD1. Germline loops: CDR1 PRHDT, CDR2 FYEKMQ (reference sequence). The V gene end was trimmed by 5 bases and the J gene end by 13 bases; junction bases not matched to a gene: 10. The CDR3 is made up of 14 amino acids. Here the CDR3 DNA reads TGTGCCAGCAGCCTCGGGACAGGAGTTTCGCCCCTCCACTTT. Protein: CASSLGTGVSPLHF.

This CDR3 is CAISEGVGINYGYTF. The CDR3 DNA reads TGTGCCATCAGTGAGGGAGTAGGAATCAACTATGGCTACACCTTC. V gene TRBV10-3 combines with J gene TRBJ1-2; D uncertain. V was trimmed by 2 bases and J by 2 bases, leaving 12 bases between them. This CDR3 has 15 amino acids. Germline V gene data show CDR1 as ENHRY and CDR2 as SYGVKD.

The table lists this clonotype with a few counts. This likely traces to a read error, being one base from a far larger clone. The V gene is TRBV5-1, the J gene TRBJ2-5, with D possibly TRBD2 on 6 matching bases. Germline-derived CDR1 and CDR2 are SGHRS and YFSETQ. The CDR3 sequence is 13 residues long. The V and J ends lost 2 bases and 11 bases respectively, with 16 bases between them. The CDR3 here is CASSFDGSGAQYF. In DNA form, the CDR3 reads TGCGCCAGCAGCTTCGACGGGAGTGGGGCGCAGTACTTC.

This clonotype showed up many times. This chain joins TRBV7-2 and TRBJ2-5, with D maybe TRBD1 (7 bases). V lost 6 bases, J lost 6 bases, and 23 bases lay in between. Germline V CDR1 and CDR2: SGHTA, FQGNSA. The length of the CDR3 is 16 residues. The CDR3 DNA is TGTGCCAGCAGGGACGTCGACAGGGACTCCTTTAAGACCCAGTACTTC. Amino acid sequence: CASRDVDRDSFKTQYF. The complete variable domain, with remaining parts taken from reference TRBV7-2 and TRBJ2-5, reads GAGVSQSPSNKVTEKGKDVELRCDPISGHTALYWYRQSLGQGLEFLIYFQGNSAPDKSGLPSDRFSAERTGGSVSTLTIQRTQQEDSAVYLCASRDVDRDSFKTQYFGPGTRLLVL.

This clonotype has ten or more counts. V usage is TRBV7-6 and J usage is TRBJ2-2; D possibly matches TRBD1 or TRBD2 (5 bases each). V was shortened by 4 bases and J by 0 bases, with 21 bases between the two germline ends. This CDR3 has 19 amino acids. The germline V gene encodes CDR1 SGHVS and CDR2 FNYEAQ. The CDR3 protein is CASSWDLRTGTPNTGELFF. DNA of the CDR3: TGTGCCAGCAGCTGGGACCTCCGAACCGGGACCCCGAACACCGGGGAGCTGTTTTTT.

This clonotype was counted ten times or more. The genes are TRBV9 and TRBJ1-2; maybe TRBD1 (6 bases). The CDR3 spans 16 residues. Trimming pared 4 bases from V and 5 bases from J, leaving 21 bases between. Per the germline V gene, CDR1 is SGDLS and CDR2 is YYNGEE. The CDR3 DNA reads TGTGCCAGCAGCCTCACCTCGACAGGAATGGGATATGGCTACACCTTC. It is translated as CASSLTSTGMGYGYTF.